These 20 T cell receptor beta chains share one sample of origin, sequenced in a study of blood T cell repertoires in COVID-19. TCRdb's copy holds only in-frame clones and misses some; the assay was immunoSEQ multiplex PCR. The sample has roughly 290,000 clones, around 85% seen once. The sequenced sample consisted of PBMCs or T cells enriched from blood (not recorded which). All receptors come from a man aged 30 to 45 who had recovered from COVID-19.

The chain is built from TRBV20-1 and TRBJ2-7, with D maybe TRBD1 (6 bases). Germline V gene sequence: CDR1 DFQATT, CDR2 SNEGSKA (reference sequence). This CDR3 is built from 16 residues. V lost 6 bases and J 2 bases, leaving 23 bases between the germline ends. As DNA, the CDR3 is TGCAGTGCAAGTGGTGTAGGGGGAATTAAAGCCTACGAGCAGTACTTC. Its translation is CSASGVGGIKAYEQYF.

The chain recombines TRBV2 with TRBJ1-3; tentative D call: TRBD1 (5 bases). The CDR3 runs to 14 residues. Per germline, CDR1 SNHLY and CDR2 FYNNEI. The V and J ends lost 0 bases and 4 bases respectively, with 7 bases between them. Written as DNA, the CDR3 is TGTGCCAGCAGTGAAGCGAACAGGGGAAACACCATATATTTT. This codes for CASSEANRGNTIYF.

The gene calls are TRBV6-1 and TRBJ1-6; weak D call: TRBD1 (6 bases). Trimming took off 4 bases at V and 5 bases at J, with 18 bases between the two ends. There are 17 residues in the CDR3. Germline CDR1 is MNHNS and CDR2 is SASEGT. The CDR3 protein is CASSVQQGSYNNSPLHF. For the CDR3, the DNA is TGTGCCAGCAGTGTACAACAGGGAAGTTATAATAATTCACCCCTCCACTTT.

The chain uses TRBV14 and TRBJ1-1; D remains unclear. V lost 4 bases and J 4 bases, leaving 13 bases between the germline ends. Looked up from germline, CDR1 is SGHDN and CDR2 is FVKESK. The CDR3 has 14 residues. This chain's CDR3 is CASSPEILSTEAFF. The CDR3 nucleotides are TGTGCCAGCAGCCCTGAGATTTTGAGCACTGAAGCTTTCTTT.

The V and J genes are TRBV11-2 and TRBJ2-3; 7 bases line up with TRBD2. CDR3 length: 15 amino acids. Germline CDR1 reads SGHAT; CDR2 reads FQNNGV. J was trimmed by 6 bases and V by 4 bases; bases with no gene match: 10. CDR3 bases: TGTGCCAGCAGCTCACCGACTAGCCACCCCGATACGCAGTATTTT. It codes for CASSSPTSHPDTQYF.

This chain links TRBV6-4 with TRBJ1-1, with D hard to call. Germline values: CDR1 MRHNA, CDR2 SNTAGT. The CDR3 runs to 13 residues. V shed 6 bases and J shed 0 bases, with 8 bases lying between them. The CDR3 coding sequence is TGTGCCAGCAGCGCTTCGGTGAACACTGAAGCTTTCTTT. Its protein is CASSASVNTEAFF.

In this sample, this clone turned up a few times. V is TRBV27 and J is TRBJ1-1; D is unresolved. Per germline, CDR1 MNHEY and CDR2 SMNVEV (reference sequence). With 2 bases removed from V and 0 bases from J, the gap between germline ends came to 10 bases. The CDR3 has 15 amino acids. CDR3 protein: CASSLIGVVNTEAFF. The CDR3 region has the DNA TGTGCCAGCAGTTTAATCGGGGTAGTGAACACTGAAGCTTTCTTT.

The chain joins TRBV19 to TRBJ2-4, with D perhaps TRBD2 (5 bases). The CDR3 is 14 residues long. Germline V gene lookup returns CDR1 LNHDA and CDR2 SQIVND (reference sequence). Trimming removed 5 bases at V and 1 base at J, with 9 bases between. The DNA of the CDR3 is TGTGCCAGTAGTCTGGAGGCGGCCAAAAACATTCAGTACTTC. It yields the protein CASSLEAAKNIQYF. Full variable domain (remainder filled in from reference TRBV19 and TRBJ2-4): DGGITQSPKYLFRKEGQNVTLSCEQNLNHDAMYWYRQDPGQGLRLIYYSQIVNDFQKGDIAEGYSVSREKKESFPLTVTSAQKNPTAFYLCASSLEAAKNIQYFGAGTRLSVL.

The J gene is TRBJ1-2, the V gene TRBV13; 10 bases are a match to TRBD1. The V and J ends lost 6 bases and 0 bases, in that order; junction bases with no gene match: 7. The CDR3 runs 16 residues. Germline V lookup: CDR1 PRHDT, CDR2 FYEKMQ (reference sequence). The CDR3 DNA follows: TGTGCCAGCAGATTGCCGGACAGGGGGTCTAACTATGGCTACACCTTC. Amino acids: CASRLPDRGSNYGYTF.

The CDR3 region is CASSQYGQVNTEAFF. Written as DNA, the CDR3 is TGCGCCAGCAGCCAGTATGGGCAGGTGAACACTGAAGCTTTCTTT. This chain joins TRBV5-1 and TRBJ1-1; D not certain. V was clipped by 4 bases and J by 0 bases, with 13 bases between them. Germline V gives CDR1 SGHRS, CDR2 YFSETQ. The CDR3 has 15 amino acids.

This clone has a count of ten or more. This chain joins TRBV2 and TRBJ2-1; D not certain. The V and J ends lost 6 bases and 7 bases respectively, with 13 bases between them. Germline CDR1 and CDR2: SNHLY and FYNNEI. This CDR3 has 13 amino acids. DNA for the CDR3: TGTGCCAGCAGAAGAGCGTTCCTTAATGAGCAGTTCTTC. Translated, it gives CASRRAFLNEQFF.

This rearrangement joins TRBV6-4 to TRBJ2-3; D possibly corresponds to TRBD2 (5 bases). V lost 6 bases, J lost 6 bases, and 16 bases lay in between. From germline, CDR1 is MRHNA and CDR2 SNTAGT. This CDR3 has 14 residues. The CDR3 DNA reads TGTGCCAGCAGGTCGGGTCCACCGGGGGATACGCAGTATTTT. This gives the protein CASRSGPPGDTQYF.

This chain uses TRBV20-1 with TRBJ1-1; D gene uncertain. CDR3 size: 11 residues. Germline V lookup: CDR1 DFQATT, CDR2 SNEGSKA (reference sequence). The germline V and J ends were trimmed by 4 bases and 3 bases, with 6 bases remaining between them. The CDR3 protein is CSANSYTEAFF. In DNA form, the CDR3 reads TGCAGTGCTAATTCATACACTGAAGCTTTCTTT.

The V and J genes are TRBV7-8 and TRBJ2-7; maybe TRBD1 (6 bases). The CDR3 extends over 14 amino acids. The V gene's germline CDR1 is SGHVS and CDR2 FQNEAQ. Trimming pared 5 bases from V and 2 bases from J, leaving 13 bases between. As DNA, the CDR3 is TGTGCCAGCAGCCATTACAGGGCCACCTACGAGCAGTACTTC. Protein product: CASSHYRATYEQYF.

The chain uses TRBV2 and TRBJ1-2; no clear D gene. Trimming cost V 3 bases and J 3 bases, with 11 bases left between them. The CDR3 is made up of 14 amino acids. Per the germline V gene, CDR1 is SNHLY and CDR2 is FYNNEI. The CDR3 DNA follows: TGTGCCAGCAGTGATCTGGGAGTAGACTATGGCTACACCTTC. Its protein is CASSDLGVDYGYTF. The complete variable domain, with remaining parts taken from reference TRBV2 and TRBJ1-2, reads EPEVTQTPSHQVTQMGQEVILRCVPISNHLYFYWYRQILGQKVEFLVSFYNNEISEKSEIFDDQFSVERPDGSNFTLKIRSTKLEDSAMYFCASSDLGVDYGYTFGSGTRLTVV.

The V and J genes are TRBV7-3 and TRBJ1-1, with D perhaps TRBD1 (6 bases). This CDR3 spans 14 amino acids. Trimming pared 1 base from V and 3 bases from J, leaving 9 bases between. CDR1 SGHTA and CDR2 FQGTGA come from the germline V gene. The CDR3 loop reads CASSLNREYTEAFF. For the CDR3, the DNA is TGTGCCAGCAGCTTAAACAGGGAATACACTGAAGCTTTCTTT. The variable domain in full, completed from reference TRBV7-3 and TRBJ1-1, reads GAGVSQTPSNKVTEKGKYVELRCDPISGHTALYWYRQSLGQGPEFLIYFQGTGAADDSGLPNDRFFAVRPEGSVSTLKIQRTERGDSAVYLCASSLNREYTEAFFGQGTRLTVV.

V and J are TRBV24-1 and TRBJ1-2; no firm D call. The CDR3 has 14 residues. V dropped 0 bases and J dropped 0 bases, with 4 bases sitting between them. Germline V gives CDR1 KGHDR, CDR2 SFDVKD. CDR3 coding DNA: TGTGCCACCAGTGATTTGACATCTAACTATGGCTACACCTTC. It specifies CATSDLTSNYGYTF.

The CDR3 nucleotides read TGCGCCAGCAGCTCACCAGGGGCAGAAGAGACCCAGTACTTC. As protein: CASSSPGAEETQYF. The V call is TRBV5-1, the J call TRBJ2-5; tentative D call: TRBD1 (6 bases). Trimming shortened V by 3 bases and J by 3 bases, and 12 bases separated the two germline ends. CDR3 length equals 14 residues. Germline V gene sequence: CDR1 SGHRS, CDR2 YFSETQ. Based on the CDR3 plus reference TRBV5-1 and TRBJ2-5, the full variable domain is KAGVTQTPRYLIKTRGQQVTLSCSPISGHRSVSWYQQTPGQGLQFLFEYFSETQRNKGNFPGRFSGRQFSNSRSEMNVSTLELGDSALYLCASSSPGAEETQYFGPGTRLLVL.

CDR3 residues: CASSDTSGGWNEQFF. The CDR3 DNA sequence: TGTGCCAGTAGCGATACTAGCGGGGGGTGGAATGAGCAGTTCTTC. The genes are TRBV19 and TRBJ2-1, with 12 bases lining up with TRBD2. V gave up 6 bases and J gave up 7 bases; unmatched junction bases: 7. CDR3 length: 15 amino acids. In germline, CDR1 is LNHDA, CDR2 SQIVND (reference sequence).

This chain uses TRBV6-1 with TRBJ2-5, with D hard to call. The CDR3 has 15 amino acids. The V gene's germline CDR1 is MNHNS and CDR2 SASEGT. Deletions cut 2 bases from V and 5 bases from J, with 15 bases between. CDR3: CASSETWPSKETQYF. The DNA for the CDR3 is TGTGCCAGCAGTGAAACATGGCCTAGTAAGGAGACCCAGTACTTC.